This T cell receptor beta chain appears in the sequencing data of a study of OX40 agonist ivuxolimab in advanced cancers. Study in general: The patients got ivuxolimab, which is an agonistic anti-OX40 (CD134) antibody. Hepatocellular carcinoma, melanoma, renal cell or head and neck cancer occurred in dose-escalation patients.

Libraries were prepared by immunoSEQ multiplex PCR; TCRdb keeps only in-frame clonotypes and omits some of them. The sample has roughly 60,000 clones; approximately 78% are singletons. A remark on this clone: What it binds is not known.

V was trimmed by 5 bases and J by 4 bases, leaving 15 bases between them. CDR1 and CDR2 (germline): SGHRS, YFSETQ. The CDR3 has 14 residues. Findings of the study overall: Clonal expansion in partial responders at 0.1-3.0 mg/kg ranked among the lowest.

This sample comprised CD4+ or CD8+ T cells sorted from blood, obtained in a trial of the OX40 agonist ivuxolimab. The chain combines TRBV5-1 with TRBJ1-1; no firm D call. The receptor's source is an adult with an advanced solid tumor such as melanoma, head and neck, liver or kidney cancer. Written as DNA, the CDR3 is TGCGCCAGCAGAAGTACGTACGTTGGCACTGAAGCTTTCTTT. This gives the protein CASRSTYVGTEAFF.